The sequence of this T cell receptor (beta chain) was determined in a study of metastatic and nonmetastatic thyroid tumors. CDR1 and CDR2 from the germline V gene are MNHNS and SASEGT. The CDR3 consists of 17 residues. V shed 6 bases and J 2 bases; nucleotides not matched to a gene: 14. There were no patients who had received any treatment before thyroid surgery. TCRdb re-called the PCR reads through MiXCR. The sample has approximately 17,000 clones; about a quarter are singletons. This clone turned up a few times. The sequence derives from a female donor with papillary thyroid cancer or a benign thyroid nodule (not recorded which). Some clones in this sample may be carry-over from other donors' samples. The genes are TRBV6-1 and TRBJ2-7; 9 bases match TRBD2. The sequencing sample was made of tumor tissue. The DNA of the CDR3 is TGTGCCAGCAGGGTCAGCGCCATAGCGGGAGAGACCTACGAGCAGTACTTC. Translating it yields CASRVSAIAGETYEQYF.